One sample yielded the 28 T cell receptor beta chains listed below, sequenced in a study of blood T cells in healthy people across ages. Sample-barcoded 5' priming and a J-beta primer mix drove a second PCR of about 6 to 12 cycles. From the 5' RACE reads, TCRdb called clonotypes with MiXCR, one entry per CDR3 protein. The sample has more than 900,000 distinct CDR3 sequences, 25% to 35% seen once. These records were also assigned to another study, of T cells of mothers and their children.

The sequenced sample consisted of blood. The source is a woman in her thirties or forties in good health.

The J gene is TRBJ2-1, the V gene TRBV29-1; tentatively, D is TRBD2 (7 bases). This CDR3 contains 17 residues. Germline V CDR1 and CDR2: SQVTM, ANQGSEA. Trimming took 0 bases from V and 2 from J, leaving 17 bases between them. CDR3: CSVEDRGGDYAYNEQFF. CDR3 nucleotides: TGCAGCGTTGAAGATCGAGGGGGGGACTACGCCTACAATGAGCAGTTCTTC.

The rearrangement links TRBV19 to TRBJ2-1, with D unresolved. V shed 5 bases and J shed 6 bases, with 11 bases lying between them. Germline V gene lookup returns CDR1 LNHDA and CDR2 SQIVND (reference sequence). The CDR3 sequence is 13 residues long. CDR3 coding DNA: TGTGCCAGTAGTGTAGTCGACGGCAATGAGCAGTTCTTC. This encodes CASSVVDGNEQFF.

This chain connects TRBV16 to TRBJ1-6, with D perhaps TRBD1 (5 bases). Germline CDR1 KGHSY, CDR2 FQNENV. CDR3 length: 15 residues. V lost 3 bases to trimming and J lost 5 bases, with 11 bases between them. CDR3 DNA: TGTGCCAGCAGCCAGGCCGGGACCGATAATTCACCCCTCCACTTT. Protein product: CASSQAGTDNSPLHF.

This clonotype was seen many times. The rearrangement uses TRBV7-9 and TRBJ2-7; 9 positions agree with TRBD1. The J segment lost 5 bases and the V segment lost 3 bases, leaving 8 bases of the junction unmatched. Germline values: CDR1 SEHNR, CDR2 FQNEAQ (reference sequence). This CDR3 region has 15 residues. CDR3 residues: CASSFVGQGYNEQYF. Written as DNA, the CDR3 is TGTGCCAGCAGCTTTGTAGGACAGGGGTACAACGAGCAGTACTTC. Full variable domain (outside the CDR3, taken from reference TRBV7-9 and TRBJ2-7): DTGVSQNPRHKITKRGQNVTFRCDPISEHNRLYWYRQTLGQGPEFLTYFQNEAQLEKSRLLSDRFSAERPKGSFSTLEIQRTEQGDSAMYLCASSFVGQGYNEQYFGPGTRLTVT.

The chain uses TRBV5-1 and TRBJ2-5, with TRBD1 matching over 9 bases. J lost 6 bases, V lost 4 bases, and 7 bases had no gene match. The CDR3 has 14 residues. Germline V gene sequence: CDR1 SGHRS, CDR2 YFSETQ. The DNA for the CDR3 is TGCGCCAGCAGCCCAGAGACAGGGGGAAAGACCCAGTACTTC. Encoded protein: CASSPETGGKTQYF. Full variable domain (rest looked up from reference TRBV5-1 and TRBJ2-5): KAGVTQTPRYLIKTRGQQVTLSCSPISGHRSVSWYQQTPGQGLQFLFEYFSETQRNKGNFPGRFSGRQFSNSRSEMNVSTLELGDSALYLCASSPETGGKTQYFGPGTRLLVL.

This clonotype has a handful of counts. The chain recombines TRBV7-2 with TRBJ2-5; TRBD2 matches 8 bases. Unmatched junction bases numbered 16, after V lost 8 bases and J lost 5 bases. The CDR3 has 16 amino acids. Germline CDR1 reads SGHTA; CDR2 reads FQGNSA. CDR3 amino acids: CASFKPGGPRQETQYF. The CDR3, as DNA: TGTGCCAGCTTCAAGCCGGGGGGGCCTAGGCAGGAGACCCAGTACTTC.

This clonotype was seen ten or more times. V and J are TRBV7-9 and TRBJ2-5; TRBD2 is a possible D gene (5 bases). The V end was cut by 5 bases, the J end by 1 base, with 14 bases between. CDR1 is SEHNR, CDR2 FQNEAQ, per germline (reference sequence). The CDR3 runs to 15 residues. In DNA form, the CDR3 reads TGTGCCAGCAGCCCCCCCGGGAAGCCCCAAGAGACCCAGTACTTC. It is translated as CASSPPGKPQETQYF.

This clonotype was detected many times. The rearrangement joins TRBV28 to TRBJ2-4; D is uncertain. With the DNA end fitting TRBJ2-7 better, the J assignment may be wrong. There are 12 residues in the CDR3. The germline CDR1 and CDR2 sequences are MDHEN and SYDVKM. The CDR3 region is CASTRQDHEQYF. Here the CDR3 DNA reads TGTGCCAGCACCCGGCAGGATCACGAGCAGTACTTC.

V and J are TRBV24-1 and TRBJ1-5; D call uncertain. CDR3 size: 16 residues. The V and J ends lost 2 bases and 5 bases respectively, with 15 bases between them. Germline V gene data show CDR1 as KGHDR and CDR2 as SFDVKD. CDR3 loop: CATSDSSVRRDQPQHF. The CDR3 region has the DNA TGTGCCACCAGTGATTCATCGGTCCGGCGGGATCAGCCCCAGCATTTT.

This clonotype was seen only a few times. The chain couples TRBV12-3 or TRBV12-4 to TRBJ2-3, with 9 bases that match TRBD1. V lost 5 bases, J lost 5 bases, and 5 bases stayed unmatched. The CDR3 sequence is 14 residues long. The CDR3 coding sequence is TGTGCCAGCAGTCTACAGGGGGCTTTAGATACGCAGTATTTT. This gives the protein CASSLQGALDTQYF.

This clonotype appeared many times. This chain uses TRBV7-2 with TRBJ1-4; maybe TRBD1 (6 bases). The CDR3 totals 15 residues. The ends were cut back, 4 bases at V and 4 bases at J, with 13 bases in the middle. Germline CDR1 and CDR2: SGHTA and FQGNSA. This CDR3 reads CASSSQDSFNEKLFF. The DNA of the CDR3 is TGTGCCAGCAGCTCCCAGGACAGCTTTAATGAAAAACTGTTTTTT.

Regarding this clonotype: A read error may produce the germline difference seen at one junction end. In DNA form, the CDR3 reads TGTGCCGGCAGTTCTAGCTCCTACGAGCAGTACTTC. This gives the protein CAGSSSSYEQYF. The V call is TRBV7-2, the J call TRBJ2-7; D not certain. CDR3 size: 12 residues. The germline CDR1 and CDR2 sequences are SGHTA and FQGNSA.

In this sample, this clonotype turned up a few times. The chain has TRBV7-9 and TRBJ2-1, with 7 positions matching TRBD1. CDR3 length: 16 residues. V trimming: 7 bases; J trimming: 0 bases; junction bases outside the gene matches: 9. Germline CDR1 and CDR2: SEHNR and FQNEAQ (reference sequence). CDR3 coding DNA: TGTGCCAGCACCGCGTCGACAGGGAGCTCCTACAATGAGCAGTTCTTC. Amino acids: CASTASTGSSYNEQFF.

Regarding this clonotype: This may come from a read error, since a much larger clone is one base off. The gene calls are TRBV20-1 and TRBJ2-7; 7 bases map to TRBD1. The CDR3 loop spans 12 amino acids. Germline trimming cut 5 bases from V and 4 bases from J; bases unmatched to any gene: 5. CDR1 DFQATT and CDR2 SNEGSKA come from the germline V gene (reference sequence). CDR3 in amino acids: CSAGQDRYEQYF. The CDR3 DNA is TGCAGTGCTGGACAGGACAGGTACGAGCAGTACTTC.

A word on this clonotype: The junction and the germline gene differ at one end; a read error may be behind it. CDR3: CTSSLGVVSVSYNEQFF. The CDR3 bases are TGTACCAGCAGCTTAGGGGTAGTCTCCGTTTCCTACAATGAGCAGTTCTTC. V gene TRBV7-6 combines with J gene TRBJ2-1; TRBD1 might be the D (5 bases). The CDR3 is 17 residues long. Germline V gene sequence: CDR1 SGHVS, CDR2 FNYEAQ.

This clonotype was observed once. A much more abundant neighbour one base away suggests this may be a read error. The chain uses TRBV24-1 and TRBJ2-3; no reliable D call. V dropped 3 bases and J dropped 11 bases, with 14 bases sitting between them. Germline loops: CDR1 KGHDR, CDR2 SFDVKD. This CDR3 is built from 13 residues. CDR3 sequence (DNA): TGTGCCACCAGTGATCGTCGGACCATGAAGCAGTATTTT. Translating it yields CATSDRRTMKQYF.

This clonotype turned up a few times. The chain recombines TRBV7-2 with TRBJ1-4; no firm D call. Trimming stripped 0 bases from V and 5 bases from J, with 10 bases between. Germline assignment: CDR1 SGHTA and CDR2 FQGNSA. CDR3 size: 15 residues. The CDR3: CASSLALGGNEKLFF. DNA of the CDR3: TGTGCCAGCAGCTTAGCCCTGGGCGGGAATGAAAAACTGTTTTTT. The whole variable domain, remainder taken from reference TRBV7-2 and TRBJ1-4, is GAGVSQSPSNKVTEKGKDVELRCDPISGHTALYWYRQSLGQGLEFLIYFQGNSAPDKSGLPSDRFSAERTGGSVSTLTIQRTQQEDSAVYLCASSLALGGNEKLFFGSGTQLSVL.

At least ten counts were recorded for this clonotype. The chain combines TRBV5-1 with TRBJ2-1; D tentatively fits TRBD1 or TRBD2 (6 bases each). Germline CDR1 is SGHRS and CDR2 is YFSETQ. The CDR3 is 15 amino acids. Trimming shortened V by 0 bases and J by 8 bases, and 15 bases separated the two germline ends. CDR3 nucleotide sequence: TGCGCCAGCAGCTTGGAGGGGGGCTCCCCCGATGAGCAGTTCTTC. Translated, it gives CASSLEGGSPDEQFF.

A remark on this clonotype: At one boundary the junction diverges from the germline segment, which might be a read error. V and J are TRBV12-3 or TRBV12-4 and TRBJ1-5; tentative D call: TRBD1 (5 bases). The CDR3 sequence is 17 residues long. The CDR3 reads CASSDNRIWDGNQPRHF. The CDR3 DNA sequence: TGTGCCAGCAGTGATAACAGGATTTGGGATGGCAATCAGCCCCGGCATTTT.

The chain joins TRBV7-9 to TRBJ2-7; perhaps TRBD1 as D (7 bases). The V end lost 0 bases, the J end lost 4 bases, and 13 bases lay between the germline ends. The CDR3 loop spans 15 amino acids. Germline-derived CDR1 and CDR2 are SEHNR and FQNEAQ (reference sequence). The CDR3 DNA sequence: TGTGCCAGCAGCTTAGCGAGGGCAGGGGGGTACGAGCAGTACTTC. Protein product: CASSLARAGGYEQYF.

V gene TRBV5-1 combines with J gene TRBJ2-5; D not resolved. Trimming left V 4 bases short and J 2 bases short, with 12 bases between. This CDR3 is built from 14 residues. Germline CDR1 and CDR2: SGHRS and YFSETQ. The CDR3 protein is CASSNWQAQETQYF. CDR3 DNA: TGCGCCAGCAGCAACTGGCAGGCACAAGAGACCCAGTACTTC. The variable domain in full, with the rest retrieved from reference TRBV5-1 and TRBJ2-5, is KAGVTQTPRYLIKTRGQQVTLSCSPISGHRSVSWYQQTPGQGLQFLFEYFSETQRNKGNFPGRFSGRQFSNSRSEMNVSTLELGDSALYLCASSNWQAQETQYFGPGTRLLVL.

This clonotype was recorded many times. The chain has TRBV10-3 and TRBJ2-7; 12 bases are shared with TRBD1. Germline-derived CDR1 and CDR2 are ENHRY and SYGVKD. V trimming: 6 bases; J trimming: 4 bases; junction bases outside the gene matches: 4. The CDR3 is 14 residues long. The CDR3 sequence: CAIRGDRGLYEQYF. CDR3 DNA: TGTGCCATCAGGGGGGACAGGGGGCTATACGAGCAGTACTTC.

The rearrangement joins TRBV5-4 to TRBJ1-1; no firm D call. This CDR3 has 16 residues. Trimming cost V 0 bases and J 0 bases, with 12 bases left between them. Per the germline V gene, CDR1 is SGHNT and CDR2 is YYREEE (reference sequence). The chain's CDR3 is CASSLGYSSMNTEAFF. As DNA, the CDR3 is TGTGCCAGCAGCTTGGGGTACTCTTCTATGAACACTGAAGCTTTCTTT.

The chain recombines TRBV4-3 with TRBJ2-3, with D hard to call. Looked up from germline, CDR1 is LGHNA and CDR2 is YSLEER. The CDR3 covers 18 residues. The ends were cut back, 1 base at V and 4 bases at J, with 21 bases in the middle. The CDR3 region is CASSQGARLVGFSDTQYF. The CDR3, as DNA: TGCGCCAGCAGCCAAGGGGCCCGGCTAGTGGGGTTCTCAGATACGCAGTATTTT.

The V and J genes are TRBV5-1 and TRBJ2-6, with 14 nucleotides matching TRBD2. V lost 4 bases and J lost 2; bases outside the gene matches: 2. The V gene's germline CDR1 is SGHRS and CDR2 YFSETQ. The CDR3 contains 17 residues. The CDR3 DNA is TGCGCCAGCAGCGTGACTAGCGGGGGGGCTGGGGCCAACGTCCTGACTTTC. Amino acid sequence: CASSVTSGGAGANVLTF.

This clonotype was seen ten or more times. The chain links TRBV12-3 or TRBV12-4 to TRBJ1-6; perhaps TRBD1 as D (5 bases). The CDR3 has 15 residues. The V end was cut by 7 bases, the J end by 7 bases, with 17 bases between. The CDR3 protein is CASTLRGRSNSPLHF. As DNA, the CDR3 is TGTGCCAGCACCCTTAGGGGACGGTCCAATTCACCCCTCCACTTT.

Only a few counts were recorded for this clonotype. This chain's CDR3 is CASSKSGNGMLYEQYF. DNA of the CDR3: TGTGCCAGCAGTAAAAGCGGAAATGGGATGCTGTACGAGCAGTACTTC. V and J are TRBV2 and TRBJ2-7; possibly TRBD2 for D (5 bases). Germline V gene data show CDR1 as SNHLY and CDR2 as FYNNEI. The CDR3 has 16 residues. V was cut by 5 bases and J by 4 bases, with 21 bases left in between.

Remarks on this clonotype: The germline gene is not matched at one end of the junction; a read error may be the cause. This rearrangement joins TRBV12-3 or TRBV12-4 to TRBJ2-1; 7 nucleotides align to TRBD1. There are 14 residues in the CDR3. The CDR3 region is CASIPGGSYNEQVF. The CDR3 coding sequence is TGTGCCAGCATCCCAGGGGGTTCCTACAATGAGCAGGTCTTC.